Below, 25 T cell receptor beta chains from the same sample are listed, as sequenced in a study of blood T cell repertoires in COVID-19. Only in-frame clones appear in the TCRdb table, and some are missing; sequencing was by immunoSEQ multiplex PCR. The sample contains 150,000 to 200,000 clones, roughly 82% of which appear only once. The sample taken for sequencing was PBMCs or T cells enriched from blood (not recorded which). These receptors were collected from a woman under 40 who had recovered from COVID-19.

This sequence joins TRBV27 and TRBJ2-7; maybe TRBD1 (6 bases). There are 11 residues in the CDR3. Trimming cost V 7 bases and J 6 bases, with 10 bases left between them. Germline values: CDR1 MNHEY, CDR2 SMNVEV (reference sequence). CDR3 sequence: CASTTGTEQYF. The DNA for the CDR3 is TGTGCCAGCACTACAGGGACCGAGCAGTACTTC.

CDR3 sequence: CASSLDHGLADYNEQFF. CDR3 DNA: TGTGCCAGCAGCTTAGATCATGGGCTAGCGGACTACAATGAGCAGTTCTTC. The chain has TRBV11-2 and TRBJ2-1, with TRBD2 matching over 7 bases. The CDR3 runs to 17 residues. V was pared by 0 bases and J by 3 bases, with 8 bases of the junction left unmatched. Germline CDR1 is SGHAT and CDR2 is FQNNGV.

This clone was seen a handful of times. The J gene is TRBJ2-1, the V gene TRBV11-2, with 9 nucleotides matching TRBD2. This CDR3 has 23 residues. Germline assignment: CDR1 SGHAT and CDR2 FQNNGV. V was pared by 6 bases and J by 7 bases, with 34 bases of the junction left unmatched. The CDR3 nucleotides read TGTGCCAGCAGTAACCGACAGGGATTGAGTGCTGAGTGGAGTAGCGGGAGTCGGAATGAGCAGTTCTTC. The encoded protein is CASSNRQGLSAEWSSGSRNEQFF.

In its sample, this clone was seen once. The chain is built from TRBV14 and TRBJ2-1, with TRBD1 as a possible D gene (5 bases). The V end lost 1 base, the J end lost 4 bases, and 14 bases lay between the germline ends. Germline V gene data show CDR1 as SGHDN and CDR2 as FVKESK. This CDR3 comprises 16 residues. CDR3 amino acids: CASSQGLGQGYNEQFF. In DNA, the CDR3 is TGTGCCAGCAGCCAAGGCCTGGGGCAGGGTTACAATGAGCAGTTCTTC.

This clone occurred once. The chain joins TRBV18 to TRBJ2-7, with D perhaps matching TRBD2 (6 bases). Germline V CDR1 and CDR2: KGHSH, LQKENI. The CDR3 covers 11 residues. V shed 10 bases and J shed 6 bases, with 13 bases lying between them. CDR3 DNA sequence: TGTGCCACCGACGGGAGATCCGAGCAGTACTTC. It encodes CATDGRSEQYF.

The CDR3 coding sequence is TGTGCCACCTCTCCTGGCGGGGCCTACCAAGAGACCCAGTACTTC. Its protein product is CATSPGGAYQETQYF. The rearrangement links TRBV15 to TRBJ2-5; D is possibly TRBD2 (6 bases). Germline CDR1 and CDR2: LNHNV and YYDKDF (reference sequence). V shed 8 bases and J shed 0 bases, with 16 bases lying between them. The CDR3 consists of 15 residues.

A single count supports this clone. J is TRBJ1-1 and V is TRBV29-1, with a tentative D call TRBD1 (6 bases). Trimming took 7 bases from V and 0 from J, leaving 12 bases between them. CDR1 and CDR2 from the germline V gene are SQVTM and ANQGSEA. This CDR3 contains 13 residues. Here the CDR3 reads CSGTGTLNTEAFF. CDR3 nucleotide sequence: TGCAGCGGAACCGGGACACTGAACACTGAAGCTTTCTTT.

The gene calls are TRBV27 and TRBJ1-5; 7 nucleotides align to TRBD1. The CDR3 runs 16 residues. The ends lost 5 bases at V and 5 bases at J; junction bases unmatched: 12. Germline-derived CDR1 and CDR2 are MNHEY and SMNVEV (reference sequence). CDR3 sequence: CASSPKTGARDQPQHF. The CDR3 coding sequence is TGTGCCAGCAGTCCCAAAACAGGGGCGAGGGATCAGCCCCAGCATTTT.

This chain connects TRBV7-9 to TRBJ1-1, with 8 bases fitting TRBD1. J gave up 2 bases and V 3 bases, and 5 bases lay outside the gene matches. CDR3 size: 15 residues. Germline loops: CDR1 SEHNR, CDR2 FQNEAQ (reference sequence). CDR3 nucleotide sequence: TGTGCCAGCAGCTTCCGGACAGGGCTTAACACTGAAGCTTTCTTT. This gives the protein CASSFRTGLNTEAFF.

The genes are TRBV6-5 and TRBJ2-1; maybe TRBD2 (5 bases). The V and J ends lost 8 bases and 4 bases respectively, with 18 bases between them. Germline V gives CDR1 MNHEY, CDR2 SVGAGI. There are 15 residues in the CDR3. The CDR3 coding sequence is TGTGCCAGCGCCCCCCCGGGCGGGTCATACAATGAGCAGTTCTTC. Translating gives CASAPPGGSYNEQFF.

This clone occurred a few times. This chain links TRBV14 with TRBJ1-2, with D possibly TRBD1 on 5 matching bases. The CDR3 sequence is 17 residues long. The germline V and J ends were trimmed by 0 bases and 7 bases, with 21 bases remaining between them. The germline V gene encodes CDR1 SGHDN and CDR2 FVKESK. This CDR3 is CASSQDQRGQGGIGYTF. CDR3 nucleotide sequence: TGTGCCAGCAGCCAAGATCAGCGAGGGCAGGGAGGGATTGGCTACACCTTC.

The chain couples TRBV2 to TRBJ2-3, with 11 bases that match TRBD1. The V and J ends lost 10 bases and 0 bases, in that order; junction bases with no gene match: 12. This CDR3 is 17 amino acids long. Per the germline V gene, CDR1 is SNHLY and CDR2 is FYNNEI. CDR3 in amino acids: CAISGTGGITSTDTQYF. The CDR3 DNA follows: TGTGCCATCAGCGGGACAGGGGGAATTACTAGCACAGATACGCAGTATTTT.

This rearrangement joins TRBV28 to TRBJ2-7; D is perhaps TRBD1 (5 bases). V was trimmed by 6 bases and J by 3 bases, leaving 21 bases between them. CDR3 length equals 16 residues. Germline V CDR1 and CDR2: MDHEN, SYDVKM. The CDR3 nucleotides are TGTGCCAGCAGCCCATCAAGGCAGGGTAGAAACTACGAGCAGTACTTC. It translates to CASSPSRQGRNYEQYF.

The V gene is TRBV28, the J gene TRBJ2-6, with 10 bases fitting TRBD1. Germline-derived CDR1 and CDR2 are MDHEN and SYDVKM. V dropped 1 base and J dropped 1; count of bases not matched to a gene: 7. The CDR3 spans 19 residues. The chain's CDR3 is CASSLLRGTGVSGANVLTF. CDR3 sequence (DNA): TGTGCCAGCAGTTTATTGAGGGGGACAGGGGTTTCTGGGGCCAACGTCCTGACTTTC. Using reference TRBV28 and TRBJ2-6 for the parts outside the CDR3, the full variable domain is DVKVTQSSRYLVKRTGEKVFLECVQDMDHENMFWYRQDPGLGLRLIYFSYDVKMKEKGDIPEGYSVSREKKERFSLILESASTNQTSMYLCASSLLRGTGVSGANVLTFGAGSRLTVL.

This clone was detected a few times. Additional DNA sequences in this sample encode the identical CDR3. V usage is TRBV7-9 and J usage is TRBJ1-2, with TRBD1 identical over 9 bases. The V gene end was trimmed by 4 bases and the J gene end by 2 bases; junction bases not matched to a gene: 2. CDR3 size: 14 residues. Germline V gives CDR1 SEHNR, CDR2 FQNEAQ (reference sequence). CDR3 in amino acids: CASSSGQGNYGYTF. The DNA for the CDR3 is TGTGCCAGCAGCTCCGGACAGGGGAACTATGGCTACACCTTC.

As DNA, the CDR3 is TGTGCCATCCGTAGCGGGAGGGACTACAATGAGCAGTTCTTC. It is translated as CAIRSGRDYNEQFF. The V call is TRBV2, the J call TRBJ2-1, with 11 bases lining up with TRBD2. Germline-derived CDR1 and CDR2 are SNHLY and FYNNEI. V trimming: 10 bases; J trimming: 3 bases; junction bases outside the gene matches: 5. The CDR3 is 14 amino acids.

V and J are TRBV19 and TRBJ1-1, with a possible D match to TRBD1 (5 bases). Germline V lookup: CDR1 LNHDA, CDR2 SQIVND (reference sequence). The CDR3 has 12 residues. Trimming took 6 bases from V and 2 from J, leaving 7 bases between them. As DNA, the CDR3 is TGTGCCAGTAGCAGGGATAACACTGAAGCTTTCTTT. This sequence encodes CASSRDNTEAFF.

The J gene is TRBJ2-1, the V gene TRBV9, with 9 bases identical to TRBD1. This CDR3 is built from 16 residues. V gave up 4 bases and J gave up 7 bases; unmatched junction bases: 12. Germline V lookup: CDR1 SGDLS, CDR2 YYNGEE. This CDR3 reads CASSHSGTGISNEQFF. The CDR3 DNA follows: TGTGCCAGCAGCCACTCCGGGACAGGGATCAGTAATGAGCAGTTCTTC.

V is TRBV6-4 and J is TRBJ2-3; 10 nucleotides match TRBD2. The CDR3 totals 14 residues. From germline, CDR1 is MRHNA and CDR2 SNTAGT. The V segment lost 3 bases and the J segment 3 bases; nucleotides outside the gene matches: 0. CDR3 in amino acids: CASSEGLATDTQYF. CDR3 nucleotides: TGTGCCAGCAGTGAGGGACTAGCGACAGATACGCAGTATTTT.

The genes are TRBV11-3 and TRBJ1-1; D unresolved. CDR3 length equals 18 residues. Per the germline V gene, CDR1 is SGHNT and CDR2 is YENEEA. Deletions cut 3 bases from V and 0 bases from J, with 20 bases between. The CDR3 spells CASSFKKTFRMLNTEAFF. The CDR3 DNA reads as TGTGCCAGCAGCTTCAAAAAGACATTTAGAATGTTGAACACTGAAGCTTTCTTT.

The V call is TRBV6-5, the J call TRBJ1-2, with 7 bases matching TRBD1. Losses at the gene ends were 2 bases for V and 5 bases for J; bases not matched to a gene: 8. CDR3 length: 15 residues. CDR1 is MNHEY, CDR2 SVGAGI, per germline. The CDR3 DNA sequence: TGTGCCAGCAGTTACCGAACAGGGGCAGCGTATGGCTACACCTTC. Translating gives CASSYRTGAAYGYTF.

V is TRBV5-1 and J is TRBJ2-2; 7 positions agree with TRBD1. Germline loops: CDR1 SGHRS, CDR2 YFSETQ. This CDR3 comprises 14 residues. Trimming took 4 bases from V and 4 from J; bases not matched to a gene: 4. The CDR3 nucleotides are TGCGCCAGCAGCAGAGGGGACAGCACCGGGGAGCTGTTTTTT. Translation gives CASSRGDSTGELFF.

The chain employs TRBV10-3 and TRBJ2-1; TRBD2 is a possible D gene (6 bases). The CDR3 runs to 14 residues. In germline, CDR1 is ENHRY, CDR2 SYGVKD. Trimming removed 9 bases from V and 10 bases from J, with 22 bases in between. Here the CDR3 reads CAIVGDSPSGEQFF. CDR3 in DNA: TGTGCCATAGTGGGGGACTCGCCGAGTGGCGAGCAGTTCTTC.

V is TRBV3-1 (or the pseudogene TRBV3-2) and J is TRBJ2-7; the match to TRBD2 covers 8 bases. The V segment lost 4 bases and the J segment 5 bases; nucleotides outside the gene matches: 7. Germline lookup yields CDR1 LGHDT and CDR2 YNNKEL (reference sequence). The CDR3 length is 14 residues. The DNA for the CDR3 is TGTGCCAGCAGCCTTCGGACTAGCCGTCACGAGCAGTACTTC. Its protein is CASSLRTSRHEQYF.

The chain employs TRBV6-5 and TRBJ2-3; D might be TRBD2 (5 bases). V lost 7 bases and J 2 bases, leaving 16 bases between the germline ends. The CDR3 is made up of 15 amino acids. Germline loops: CDR1 MNHEY, CDR2 SVGAGI. The CDR3 DNA sequence: TGTGCCAGCAACATCAACCCCGGACTCACAGATACGCAGTATTTT. It codes for CASNINPGLTDTQYF.